The sequence of this TCR beta chain was determined in a study of identical twins. The study, taken as a whole, reports: Conclusions came from cross-sectional statistical analysis, not from following the same donors. Modeled out-of-frame TCR alpha sharing in monozygotic twins fell below observed levels.

Unique molecular identifiers were present on the cDNA, and a universal primer site came from template switching. MiXCR was run by TCRdb on the 5' RACE reads, yielding one entry per CDR3 protein. The table includes 500,000 to 650,000 distinct CDR3 sequences, 7.1% detected once. Turning to this clonotype: Its cognate antigen is unknown.

Trimming removed 10 bases at V and 8 bases at J, with 9 bases between. Germline V lookup: CDR1 SGDLS, CDR2 YYNGEE. The CDR3 loop spans 9 amino acids. This sample also belongs to another study, concerning yellow fever vaccine responses in identical twins.

The sample taken for sequencing was PBMCs. J is TRBJ1-2 and V is TRBV9; a weak D match, TRBD1 (5 bases). The TCR comes from a woman younger than 35 in good health. This chain's CDR3 is CAGGAGYTF. Written as DNA, the CDR3 is TGTGCCGGAGGGGCAGGCTACACCTTC.